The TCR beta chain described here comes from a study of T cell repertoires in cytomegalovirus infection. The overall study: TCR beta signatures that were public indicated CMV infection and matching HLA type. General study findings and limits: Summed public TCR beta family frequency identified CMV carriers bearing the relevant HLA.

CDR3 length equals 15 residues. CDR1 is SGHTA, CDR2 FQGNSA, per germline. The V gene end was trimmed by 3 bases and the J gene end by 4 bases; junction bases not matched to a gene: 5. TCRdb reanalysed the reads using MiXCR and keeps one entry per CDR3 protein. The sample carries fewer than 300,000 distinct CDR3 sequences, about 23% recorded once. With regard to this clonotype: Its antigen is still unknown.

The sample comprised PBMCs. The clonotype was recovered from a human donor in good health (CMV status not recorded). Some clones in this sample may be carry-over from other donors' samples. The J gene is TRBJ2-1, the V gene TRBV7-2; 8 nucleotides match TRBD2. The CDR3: CASSFGLADYNEQFF. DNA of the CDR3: TGTGCCAGCAGCTTCGGACTAGCCGATTACAATGAGCAGTTCTTC.